Sequencing of this T cell receptor beta chain was carried out in a study of monozygotic twins with inflammatory bowel disease. The CDR3 runs to 11 residues. Remarks on this clonotype: As yet, its antigen is unknown.

For every sample, eight separate reactions were used to make cDNA. Addition of UMIs with a 6-nucleotide sample barcode was achieved by template switching. TCRdb derives one entry per CDR3 protein from the 5' RACE reads, leaving out DNA. The ten top clones account for 5% to 6%, within a sample of roughly 300,000 distinct CDR3 sequences. Points from the study as a whole: Twins with IBD had fewer clonotypes in common with others than healthy twins, particularly during disease activity. A reduction in TCRbeta diversity (inverse Simpson) was seen in IBD patients relative to healthy co-twins.

Sequencing used blood. The chain links TRBV12-3 or TRBV12-4 to TRBJ2-7. This receptor was taken from a human donor with ulcerative colitis or Crohn's disease, or a healthy co-twin of an affected twin (not recorded which). The CDR3 sequence is CASSSLYEQYF.